This entry concerns a single T cell receptor beta chain. The sample originates from a study of blood T cell repertoires in COVID-19. Clones were read by immunoSEQ multiplex PCR, and TCRdb kept only the in-frame ones, dropping some. The data show about 230,000 clones, around 83% seen once. The CDR3 has 15 amino acids. V lost 0 bases and J lost 0, with 10 bases in between. Per germline, CDR1 SGHTS and CDR2 YDEGEE. The clonotype originates from a woman in her forties or fifties with acute or convalescent COVID-19. J is TRBJ2-7 and V is TRBV5-8; no clear D. The sequenced sample consisted of peripheral blood. CDR3 sequence (DNA): TGTGCCAGCAGCTTGGACCTCTCCAGCTCCTACGAGCAGTACTTC. This encodes CASSLDLSSSYEQYF.